The next 16 T cell receptor beta chains were all read from a single sample in a study of CD4 T cells in relation to SARS-CoV-2 and coronaviruses. The method was immunoSEQ multiplex PCR; TCRdb's version includes in-frame clones alone and lacks a portion of them. The sample holds some 19,000 clones; about 80% are singletons and the top ten take 15% to 20%. These receptors' targets are unknown. The unexposed donors gave CD4+ T cells in 2011-2018, prior to COVID-19. After roughly ten days of culture, CD4+ T cells were isolated. The source material was CD4+ T cells from PBMCs, cultured in vitro. The receptor source for this set is a human donor in good health.

V and J are TRBV5-1 and TRBJ2-1; 8 bases are a match to TRBD2. CDR1 SGHRS and CDR2 YFSETQ come from the germline V gene. This CDR3 has 15 amino acids. Trimming took 0 bases from V and 8 from J; bases not matched to a gene: 7. CDR3 nucleotide sequence: TGCGCCAGCAGCTTGGATCCAGCGGGAGCGGATGAGCAGTTCTTC. Translation gives CASSLDPAGADEQFF.

This clone has a single count. The chain uses TRBV6-2 or TRBV6-3 and TRBJ1-5; tentatively, D is TRBD1 (6 bases). With 2 bases removed from V and 0 bases from J, the gap between germline ends came to 14 bases. The length of the CDR3 is 17 residues. Germline CDR1 and CDR2: MNHEY and SVGEGT. The CDR3 DNA sequence: TGTGCCAGCAGTTACGGGAAAGGGGGGAATAGCAATCAGCCCCAGCATTTT. Translation gives CASSYGKGGNSNQPQHF.

In this sample, this clone turned up a few times. V is TRBV6-6 and J is TRBJ1-1; D possibly corresponds to TRBD1 (6 bases). V was clipped by 7 bases and J by 4 bases, with 10 bases between them. The length of the CDR3 is 12 residues. Germline CDR1 reads MNHNY; CDR2 reads SVGAGI (reference sequence). CDR3 loop: CASMRGGTEAFF. CDR3 bases: TGTGCCAGCATGAGGGGGGGCACTGAAGCTTTCTTT.

The chain employs TRBV5-1 and TRBJ2-7, with 7 bases aligning to TRBD2. The J segment lost 6 bases and the V segment lost 0 bases, leaving 6 bases of the junction unmatched. Germline loops: CDR1 SGHRS, CDR2 YFSETQ. The CDR3 is made up of 14 amino acids. CDR3 residues: CASSLAGTNLEQYF. The CDR3, as DNA: TGCGCCAGCAGCTTGGCCGGGACTAATCTCGAGCAGTACTTC.

The rearrangement joins TRBV27 to TRBJ2-3, with D unclear. Germline assignment: CDR1 MNHEY and CDR2 SMNVEV (reference sequence). The CDR3 contains 14 residues. V lost 1 base, J lost 2 bases, and 7 bases lay in between. CDR3 coding DNA: TGTGCCAGCAGTTTATTAGGAGTCACAGATACGCAGTATTTT. Translating it yields CASSLLGVTDTQYF.

This chain uses TRBV19 with TRBJ2-2, with 11 nucleotides matching TRBD2. V lost 8 bases to trimming and J lost 7 bases; unmatched junction nucleotides: 9. This CDR3 has 15 amino acids. The germline V gene has CDR1 LNHDA and CDR2 SQIVND (reference sequence). The CDR3 nucleotides read TGTGCCAGTTCGGCTAGCGGGAGGATAGGCGGGGAGCTGTTTTTT. Residues: CASSASGRIGGELFF.

J is TRBJ2-2 and V is TRBV11-1, with D uncertain. V was cut by 2 bases and J by 6 bases, with 7 bases left in between. Germline V gene data show CDR1 as SGHAT and CDR2 as FQDESV (reference sequence). The CDR3 length is 13 residues. The CDR3 coding sequence is TGTGCCAGCAGCTTACAGGAGCCCGGGGAGCTGTTTTTT. Residues: CASSLQEPGELFF.

The chain has TRBV6-5 and TRBJ2-5, with D tentatively TRBD2 (6 bases). Trimming cost V 7 bases and J 5 bases, with 20 bases left between them. Per germline, CDR1 MNHEY and CDR2 SVGAGI. The CDR3 is 15 residues long. CDR3 sequence (DNA): TGTGCCAGCACCGAGGACGCTTCCCGGGGGGAGACCCAGTACTTC. Its protein is CASTEDASRGETQYF.

This chain connects TRBV12-3 or TRBV12-4 to TRBJ1-5; no clear D. CDR3 length: 13 amino acids. Trimming shortened V by 6 bases and J by 3 bases, and 9 bases separated the two germline ends. The CDR3, as DNA: TGTGCCAGCAGATGGTCGGACAATCAGCCCCAGCATTTT. Its protein product is CASRWSDNQPQHF.

The V call is TRBV5-1, the J call TRBJ1-1; D remains unclear. CDR1 and CDR2 (germline): SGHRS, YFSETQ. Trimming stripped 0 bases from V and 8 bases from J, with 11 bases between. The CDR3 sequence is 13 residues long. Here the CDR3 reads CASSLEREREAFF. The CDR3 coding sequence is TGCGCCAGCAGCTTGGAAAGGGAGAGAGAAGCTTTCTTT.

V usage is TRBV6-2 or TRBV6-3 and J usage is TRBJ2-5, with TRBD1 as a possible D gene (6 bases). Trimming took 6 bases from V and 5 from J, leaving 22 bases between them. CDR1 MNHEY and CDR2 SVGEGT come from the germline V gene. The CDR3 length is 16 residues. The CDR3 nucleotides read TGTGCCAGCAGCCCACCTGGGGGCAGGGCAGGGGAGACCCAGTACTTC. This sequence encodes CASSPPGGRAGETQYF.

V is TRBV7-9 and J is TRBJ2-3, with 7 bases identical to TRBD2. CDR1 is SEHNR, CDR2 FQNEAQ, per germline (reference sequence). CDR3 size: 15 residues. V gave up 3 bases and J gave up 4 bases; unmatched junction bases: 7. CDR3 loop: CASSFRGLGADTQYF. The CDR3 bases are TGTGCCAGCAGCTTTAGAGGACTAGGCGCAGATACGCAGTATTTT.

The table lists this clone with a few counts. The chain has TRBV28 and TRBJ1-5, with 8 bases aligning to TRBD1. The CDR3 is 16 residues long. Germline CDR1 and CDR2: MDHEN and SYDVKM. Trimming cost V 3 bases and J 2 bases; bases outside gene matches: 6. The chain's CDR3 is CASSFMPGGGNQPQHF. The CDR3 region has the DNA TGTGCCAGCAGTTTTATGCCAGGGGGCGGCAATCAGCCCCAGCATTTT.

The chain carries TRBV7-2 and TRBJ2-5; maybe TRBD1 (6 bases). Deletions cut 6 bases from V and 5 bases from J, with 13 bases between. This CDR3 is 13 amino acids long. Germline CDR1 is SGHTA and CDR2 is FQGNSA. The CDR3 loop reads CASSPQGGETQYF. The CDR3 bases are TGTGCCAGCAGTCCACAGGGTGGGGAGACCCAGTACTTC.

The J gene is TRBJ1-1, the V gene TRBV29-1, with D unresolved. The germline V gene has CDR1 SQVTM and CDR2 ANQGSEA. Trimming pared 2 bases from V and 0 bases from J, leaving 7 bases between. CDR3 length: 13 amino acids. CDR3 nucleotide sequence: TGCAGCGTTGAAAACCGACTGAACACTGAAGCTTTCTTT. Translation: CSVENRLNTEAFF.

The CDR3 is CASSSTGSSYEQYF. DNA of the CDR3: TGCGCCAGCAGCTCGACAGGATCCTCCTACGAGCAGTACTTC. The rearrangement links TRBV5-1 to TRBJ2-7; tentative D call: TRBD1 (6 bases). Germline CDR1 and CDR2: SGHRS and YFSETQ. The V gene lost 3 bases and the J gene lost 0 bases, with 10 bases spanning the gap. The CDR3 is made up of 14 amino acids. Filled out from reference TRBV5-1 and TRBJ2-7, the complete variable domain reads KAGVTQTPRYLIKTRGQQVTLSCSPISGHRSVSWYQQTPGQGLQFLFEYFSETQRNKGNFPGRFSGRQFSNSRSEMNVSTLELGDSALYLCASSSTGSSYEQYFGPGTRLTVT.